The 23 T cell receptor beta chains listed next were all sequenced from one sample in a study of chronic HIV infection and antiretroviral therapy. TCRdb re-called the 5' RACE reads through MiXCR, storing one row per CDR3 protein. The sample yields some 38,000 distinct CDR3 sequences, 7% to 10% seen once. The sequenced material came from peripheral blood. These TCRs come from an adult who had HIV and had not received antiretroviral therapy, or was an uninfected healthy control (not recorded which).

This clonotype showed up just a few times. The J gene is TRBJ1-5, the V gene TRBV6-2 or TRBV6-3; 11 bases are a match to TRBD1. The J segment lost 5 bases and the V segment lost 6 bases, leaving 3 bases of the junction unmatched. The CDR3 spans 14 residues. Germline assignment: CDR1 MNHEY and CDR2 SVGEGT. The CDR3, as DNA: TGTGCCAGCAGGGGACAGGGGGTCTATCAGCCCCAGCATTTT. Amino acid sequence: CASRGQGVYQPQHF.

The sample holds many counts of this clonotype. This rearrangement joins TRBV7-6 to TRBJ2-3; no clear D. V was shortened by 0 bases and J by 5 bases, with 3 bases between the two germline ends. Germline V gives CDR1 SGHVS, CDR2 FNYEAQ. The CDR3 contains 12 residues. The CDR3 spells CASSLAQDTQYF. The CDR3 bases are TGTGCCAGCAGCTTAGCGCAAGATACGCAGTATTTT. The full variable domain, in which reference TRBV7-6 and TRBJ2-3 provide the parts outside the CDR3, is GAGVSQSPRYKVTKRGQDVALRCDPISGHVSLYWYRQALGQGPEFLTYFNYEAQQDKSGLPNDRFSAERPEGSISTLTIQRTEQRDSAMYRCASSLAQDTQYFGPGTRLTVL.

The chain employs TRBV28 and TRBJ1-4; D might be TRBD1 (5 bases). Germline values: CDR1 MDHEN, CDR2 SYDVKM. With 5 bases removed from V and 5 bases from J, the gap between germline ends came to 15 bases. This CDR3 is 15 amino acids long. Here the CDR3 reads CASSTGTVRNEKLFF. CDR3 nucleotides: TGTGCCAGCAGTACTGGGACGGTCCGGAATGAAAAACTGTTTTTT.

The rearrangement joins TRBV7-9 to TRBJ2-7; D gene uncertain. The V and J ends lost 4 bases and 7 bases respectively, with 8 bases between them. The CDR3 has 11 residues. Germline V CDR1 and CDR2: SEHNR, FQNEAQ (reference sequence). Here the CDR3 reads CASSSAGEQYF. The CDR3 DNA reads as TGTGCCAGCAGCTCAGCCGGAGAGCAGTACTTC.

This clonotype was detected ten times or more. The chain joins TRBV28 to TRBJ2-7, with TRBD1 as a possible D gene (5 bases). V lost 8 bases and J lost 0, with 17 bases in between. The CDR3 contains 15 residues. From germline, CDR1 is MDHEN and CDR2 SYDVKM. The CDR3 spells CASSTWGGFSYEQYF. CDR3 in DNA: TGTGCCAGCTCCACGTGGGGCGGATTCTCCTACGAGCAGTACTTC. The full variable domain, in which reference TRBV28 and TRBJ2-7 provide the parts outside the CDR3, is DVKVTQSSRYLVKRTGEKVFLECVQDMDHENMFWYRQDPGLGLRLIYFSYDVKMKEKGDIPEGYSVSREKKERFSLILESASTNQTSMYLCASSTWGGFSYEQYFGPGTRLTVT.

A note on this clonotype: An end of the junction does not agree with germline; a read error may underlie this. CDR3 sequence reads: CASSGTSDAYKQYF. The CDR3 DNA sequence: TGTGCCAGCAGTGGGACTAGCGATGCCTACAAGCAGTACTTC. This rearrangement joins TRBV28 to TRBJ2-7, with TRBD2 matching 10 bases. CDR3 length equals 14 residues. Germline V gene sequence: CDR1 MDHEN, CDR2 SYDVKM.

This clonotype was counted many times. CDR3 residues: CASSLTGTNEQFF. DNA of the CDR3: TGTGCCAGCAGCCTCACCGGGACCAATGAGCAGTTCTTC. V usage is TRBV7-9 and J usage is TRBJ2-1, with D possibly being TRBD1 or TRBD2 (5 bases each). CDR3 length: 13 amino acids. The V end lost 5 bases, the J end lost 6 bases, and 11 bases lay between the germline ends. The germline gives CDR1 SEHNR, CDR2 FQNEAQ (reference sequence).

This sequence joins TRBV29-1 and TRBJ2-1; 9 bases are a match to TRBD2. The V gene end was trimmed by 7 bases and the J gene end by 6 bases; junction bases not matched to a gene: 10. Germline CDR1 reads SQVTM; CDR2 reads ANQGSEA. This CDR3 is 14 amino acids long. CDR3 sequence reads: CSAWSLAGSNEQFF. CDR3 DNA: TGCAGCGCCTGGAGTCTAGCGGGATCCAATGAGCAGTTCTTC.

This clonotype has a handful of counts. This sequence joins TRBV20-1 and TRBJ2-5; 7 bases align to TRBD1. CDR1 is DFQATT and CDR2 is SNEGSKA in the germline V gene (reference sequence). CDR3 length: 15 amino acids. The junction had 9 bases not matched to a gene; V was cut back by 3 bases and J by 2 bases. This CDR3 reads CSASPGQLHQETQYF. In DNA form, the CDR3 reads TGCAGTGCTAGTCCGGGACAGCTCCATCAAGAGACCCAGTACTTC.

This clonotype was found many times. The rearrangement joins TRBV29-1 to TRBJ2-3; D is unresolved. Germline values: CDR1 SQVTM, CDR2 ANQGSEA. The CDR3 totals 13 residues. Between the trimmed V and J ends, which lost 3 bases and 2 bases, there was a span of 9 bases. CDR3 amino acids: CSVDARNTDTQYF. CDR3 nucleotides: TGCAGCGTTGACGCTAGGAACACAGATACGCAGTATTTT.

This clonotype was detected a few times. V usage is TRBV28 and J usage is TRBJ2-6; D gene unclear. The CDR3 is made up of 15 amino acids. The V end was cut by 6 bases, the J end by 0 bases, with 9 bases between. Germline CDR1 is MDHEN and CDR2 is SYDVKM. CDR3 residues: CASRKLYSGANVLTF. CDR3 DNA: TGTGCCAGCAGAAAGCTCTACTCTGGGGCCAACGTCCTGACTTTC.

This chain uses TRBV28 with TRBJ2-5; D unresolved. V gave up 2 bases and J gave up 2 bases, with 9 bases separating them. Germline lookup yields CDR1 MDHEN and CDR2 SYDVKM. This CDR3 has 14 amino acids. The CDR3, as DNA: TGTGCCAGCAGTTTACAATGGGGACAAGAGACCCAGTACTTC. Residues: CASSLQWGQETQYF.

This clonotype was detected ten times or more. The chain combines TRBV9 with TRBJ2-7; D not resolved. Germline V gene data show CDR1 as SGDLS and CDR2 as YYNGEE. V dropped 0 bases and J dropped 1 base, with 8 bases sitting between them. The CDR3 contains 14 residues. CDR3 residues: CASSVVDGSYEQYF. The CDR3 coding sequence is TGTGCCAGCAGCGTAGTGGACGGTTCCTACGAGCAGTACTTC.

This clonotype was detected ten times or more. The chain has TRBV2 and TRBJ1-4; D is unresolved. Germline V CDR1 and CDR2: SNHLY, FYNNEI. With 1 base removed from V and 2 bases from J, the gap between germline ends came to 5 bases. The CDR3 sequence is 14 residues long. CDR3 DNA: TGTGCCAGCAGTGAAGGGAGTACTAATGAAAAACTGTTTTTT. It is translated as CASSEGSTNEKLFF.

The sample holds many counts of this clonotype. The rearrangement joins TRBV27 to TRBJ2-4, with no clear D. The CDR3 length is 13 residues. Trimming removed 9 bases from V and 1 base from J, with 10 bases in between. Germline V gene lookup returns CDR1 MNHEY and CDR2 SMNVEV (reference sequence). This chain's CDR3 is CASRGGAKNIQYF. CDR3 sequence (DNA): TGTGCCAGTAGAGGTGGCGCCAAAAACATTCAGTACTTC.

A few counts support this clonotype. Here the CDR3 reads CASTGATDTQYF. The CDR3, as DNA: TGCGCCAGCACTGGCGCCACAGATACGCAGTATTTT. The rearrangement joins TRBV5-1 to TRBJ2-3; D is unresolved. Trimming shortened V by 6 bases and J by 2 bases, and 7 bases separated the two germline ends. CDR1 and CDR2 (germline): SGHRS, YFSETQ. This CDR3 has 12 amino acids.

This clonotype turned up a few times. The rearrangement joins TRBV7-9 to TRBJ2-3; D gene ambiguous. V lost 8 bases to trimming and J lost 0 bases, with 12 bases between them. The CDR3 is made up of 14 amino acids. CDR1 SEHNR and CDR2 FQNEAQ come from the germline V gene (reference sequence). CDR3 residues: CASGVKSSTDTQYF. In DNA form, the CDR3 reads TGTGCCAGCGGGGTAAAATCTAGCACAGATACGCAGTATTTT.

A word on this clonotype: A junction end diverges from the germline sequence, so it may reflect a read error. V gene TRBV28 combines with J gene TRBJ1-1; D uncertain. Germline CDR1 MDHEN, CDR2 SYDVKM. The CDR3 spans 15 residues. DNA of the CDR3: TGTGCCAGCAGCCTTCCTGGACGATCGAACACTGAAACTTTCTTT. It yields the protein CASSLPGRSNTETFF.

This clonotype was counted ten times or more. The CDR3 loop is CASSQGPQETQYF. The CDR3 DNA reads as TGCGCCAGCAGCCAGGGCCCCCAAGAGACCCAGTACTTC. The genes are TRBV4-3 and TRBJ2-5; D not certain. The ends were cut back, 3 bases at V and 1 base at J, with 6 bases in the middle. The CDR3 length is 13 residues. CDR1 and CDR2 (germline): LGHNA, YSLEER.

This clonotype was seen many times. This rearrangement joins TRBV5-6 to TRBJ2-5; D tentatively reads TRBD1 or TRBD2 (6 bases each). The germline V gene encodes CDR1 SGHDT and CDR2 YYEEEE. V dropped 7 bases and J dropped 4 bases, with 23 bases sitting between them. The CDR3 has 16 amino acids. CDR3 protein: CASSSPREGGRETQYF. The CDR3 coding sequence is TGTGCCAGCTCGAGCCCGAGAGAAGGGGGGCGAGAGACCCAGTACTTC.

This clonotype was counted a few times. The CDR3 nucleotides are TGTGCCAGCATGGGGCAGCCCGGGAGTACGCAGTATTTT. Protein sequence: CASMGQPGSTQYF. J is TRBJ2-3 and V is TRBV2; D might be TRBD2 (6 bases). V was trimmed by 7 bases and J by 8 bases, leaving 16 bases between them. This CDR3 has 13 amino acids. CDR1 is SNHLY and CDR2 is FYNNEI in the germline V gene.

This clonotype was counted at least ten times. This chain links TRBV5-1 with TRBJ2-1; TRBD2 is a possible D gene (5 bases). Germline CDR1 reads SGHRS; CDR2 reads YFSETQ. The CDR3 is 15 residues long. V lost 0 bases to trimming and J lost 2 bases, with 9 bases between them. The CDR3 is CASSLDEGAYNEQFF. CDR3 nucleotides: TGCGCCAGCAGCTTGGATGAGGGAGCCTACAATGAGCAGTTCTTC.

This clonotype was detected ten times or more. The chain joins TRBV11-1 to TRBJ2-1, with TRBD1 identical over 12 bases. Germline V gene data show CDR1 as SGHAT and CDR2 as FQDESV (reference sequence). Trimming removed 1 base from V and 8 bases from J; junction bases left unmatched: 12. The CDR3 runs 18 residues. CDR3 region: CASSLGGTGGWYFDEQFF. In DNA form, the CDR3 reads TGTGCCAGCAGCTTAGGAGGGACAGGGGGCTGGTATTTCGATGAGCAGTTCTTC. The full variable domain, its missing parts supplied by reference TRBV11-1 and TRBJ2-1, is EAEVAQSPRYKITEKSQAVAFWCDPISGHATLYWYRQILGQGPELLVQFQDESVVDDSQLPKDRFSAERLKGVDSTLKIQPAELGDSAMYLCASSLGGTGGWYFDEQFFGPGTRLTVL.